This TCR beta chain was found in a study of T cells in Graves' hyperthyroidism and ophthalmopathy. Study-wide points: Median prediction lead before ophthalmopathy onset was about 6.7 months with the model. Stable hyperthyroidism was separated from ophthalmopathy by a model based on 13 V-J features. Researchers found most expanded thyroid clonotypes above 0.001 in blood as well.

Using RNA transcripts as the source, TCR beta CDR3 regions were amplified. The TCR CDR3 first-round RT-PCR relied on the HTBI primer set. TCRdb itself ran the multiplex PCR reads through MiXCR, one entry per CDR3 protein. The repertoire consists of 200,000 to 250,000 distinct CDR3 sequences, with around 24% occurring once and the leading ten covering about a third. The germline CDR1 and CDR2 sequences are SGHTA and FQGNSA. CDR3 length equals 15 residues. V gave up 6 bases and J gave up 1 base, with 13 bases separating them. This clonotype was detected many times. Its antigen remains unknown. Patients showing uncontrolled infection, other autoimmune disease, pregnancy or lactation were ineligible.

This sequence was found in a middle-aged woman with Graves' ophthalmopathy. The chain joins TRBV7-2 to TRBJ1-3, with D possibly matching TRBD1 (6 bases). The sequencing sample was made of blood. The CDR3 DNA reads as TGTGCCAGCAGTAATACGAGGGGGTCTGGAAACACCATATATTTT. Translated, it gives CASSNTRGSGNTIYF.